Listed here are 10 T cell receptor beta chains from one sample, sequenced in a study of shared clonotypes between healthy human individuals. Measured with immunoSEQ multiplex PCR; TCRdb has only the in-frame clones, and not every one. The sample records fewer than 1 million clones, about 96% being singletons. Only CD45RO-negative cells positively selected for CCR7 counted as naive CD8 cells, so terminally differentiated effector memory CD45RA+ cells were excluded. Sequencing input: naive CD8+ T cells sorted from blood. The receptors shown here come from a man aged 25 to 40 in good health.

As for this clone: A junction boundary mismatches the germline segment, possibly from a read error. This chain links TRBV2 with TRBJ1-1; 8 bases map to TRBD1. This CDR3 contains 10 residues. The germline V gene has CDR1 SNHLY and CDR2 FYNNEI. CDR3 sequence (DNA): TGTGCCAGCAGAGGCGGACAGGGCGTATTT. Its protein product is CASRGGQGVF.

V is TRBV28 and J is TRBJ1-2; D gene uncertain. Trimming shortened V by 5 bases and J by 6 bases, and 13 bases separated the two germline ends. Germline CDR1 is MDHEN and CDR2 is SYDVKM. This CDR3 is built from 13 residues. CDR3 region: CASSPRYIDGYTF. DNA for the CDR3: TGTGCCAGCAGTCCACGCTACATAGATGGCTACACCTTC.

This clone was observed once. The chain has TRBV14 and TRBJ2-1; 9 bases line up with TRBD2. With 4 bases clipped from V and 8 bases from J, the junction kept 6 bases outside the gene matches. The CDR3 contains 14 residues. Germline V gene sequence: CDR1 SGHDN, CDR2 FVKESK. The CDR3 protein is CASSLVAGDDEQFF. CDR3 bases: TGTGCCAGCAGCCTGGTAGCGGGAGATGATGAGCAGTTCTTC. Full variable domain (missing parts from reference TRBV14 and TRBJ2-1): EAGVTQFPSHSVIEKGQTVTLRCDPISGHDNLYWYRRVMGKEIKFLLHFVKESKQDESGMPNNRFLAERTGGTYSTLKVQPAELEDSGVYFCASSLVAGDDEQFFGPGTRLTVL.

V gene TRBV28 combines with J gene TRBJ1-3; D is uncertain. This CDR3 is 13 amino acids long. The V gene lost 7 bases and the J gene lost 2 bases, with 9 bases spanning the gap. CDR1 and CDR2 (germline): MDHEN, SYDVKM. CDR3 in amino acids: CASNPLAGNTIYF. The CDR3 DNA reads TGTGCCAGCAACCCCCTGGCTGGAAACACCATATATTTT.

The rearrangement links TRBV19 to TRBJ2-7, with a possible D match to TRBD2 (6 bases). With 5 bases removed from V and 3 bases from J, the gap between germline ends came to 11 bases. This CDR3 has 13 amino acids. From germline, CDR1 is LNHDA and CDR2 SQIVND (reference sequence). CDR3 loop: CASSWAGGYEQYF. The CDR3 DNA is TGTGCCAGTAGTTGGGCCGGGGGCTACGAGCAGTACTTC.

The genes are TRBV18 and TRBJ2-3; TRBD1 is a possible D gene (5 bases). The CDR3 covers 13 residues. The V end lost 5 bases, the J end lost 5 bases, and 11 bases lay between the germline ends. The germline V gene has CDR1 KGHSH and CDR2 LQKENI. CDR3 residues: CASSTPDRDTQYF. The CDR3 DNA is TGTGCCAGCTCAACGCCAGACAGAGATACGCAGTATTTT.

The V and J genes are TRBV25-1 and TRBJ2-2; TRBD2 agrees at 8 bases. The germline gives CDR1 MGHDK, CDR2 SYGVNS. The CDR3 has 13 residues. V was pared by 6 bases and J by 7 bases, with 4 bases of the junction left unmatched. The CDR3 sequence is CASRGLGYGELFF. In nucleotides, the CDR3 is TGTGCCAGCAGGGGACTAGGGTACGGGGAGCTGTTTTTT. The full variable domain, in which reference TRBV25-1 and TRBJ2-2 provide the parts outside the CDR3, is EADIYQTPRYLVIGTGKKITLECSQTMGHDKMYWYQQDPGMELHLIHYSYGVNSTEKGDLSSESTVSRIRTEHFPLTLESARPSHTSQYLCASRGLGYGELFFGEGSRLTVL.

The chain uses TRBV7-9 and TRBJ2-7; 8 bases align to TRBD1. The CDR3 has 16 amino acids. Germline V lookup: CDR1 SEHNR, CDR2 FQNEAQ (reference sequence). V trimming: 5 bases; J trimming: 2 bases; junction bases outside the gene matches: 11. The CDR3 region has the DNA TGTGCCAGCAGCGTCACCGGGACAGGACTCACCTACGAGCAGTACTTC. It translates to CASSVTGTGLTYEQYF.

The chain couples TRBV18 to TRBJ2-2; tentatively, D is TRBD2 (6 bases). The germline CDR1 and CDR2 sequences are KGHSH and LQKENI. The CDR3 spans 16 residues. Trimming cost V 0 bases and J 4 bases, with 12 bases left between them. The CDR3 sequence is CASSPPEGAGTGELFF. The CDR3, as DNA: TGTGCCAGCTCACCACCGGAGGGAGCGGGCACCGGGGAGCTGTTTTTT.

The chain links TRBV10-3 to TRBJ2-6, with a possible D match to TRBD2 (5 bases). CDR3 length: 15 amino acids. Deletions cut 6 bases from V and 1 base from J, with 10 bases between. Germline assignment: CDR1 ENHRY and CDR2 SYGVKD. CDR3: CAIREDPSGANVLTF. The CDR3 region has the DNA TGTGCCATCAGGGAGGACCCATCTGGGGCCAACGTCCTGACTTTC.